These 14 T cell receptor beta chains came from one sample sequenced in a study of radiation and T cells in renal cell carcinoma. Only in-frame clones appear in the TCRdb table, and some are missing; sequencing was by immunoSEQ multiplex PCR. The sample consists of around 21,000 clones, 47% of them appearing once. Treatment specified: 15 Gy SBRT to primary tumor, nephrectomy 4 weeks later. The sequencing here drew on tumor tissue, taken from a patient whose treatment included radiotherapy and nephrectomy. Receptors originate from a woman aged 45-65 years with renal cell carcinoma.

This clone has only a few counts. The J gene is TRBJ2-7, the V gene TRBV6-1, with 7 bases lining up with TRBD1. Germline CDR1 is MNHNS and CDR2 is SASEGT. V lost 4 bases and J lost 4; bases outside the gene matches: 16. The CDR3 loop spans 17 amino acids. The CDR3 protein is CASSAEHSGTALYEQYF. The DNA for the CDR3 is TGTGCCAGCAGTGCGGAGCACTCCGGGACAGCACTTTACGAGCAGTACTTC.

The rearrangement links TRBV11-2 to TRBJ2-3, with no clear D. Trimming took off 3 bases at V and 0 bases at J, with 13 bases between the two ends. This CDR3 comprises 16 residues. Germline CDR1 is SGHAT and CDR2 is FQNNGV. The CDR3 nucleotides are TGTGCCAGCAGCTTCCGGGCCGCCTCCAGCACAGATACGCAGTATTTT. It specifies CASSFRAASSTDTQYF.

This clone was recorded a few times. This sequence joins TRBV14 and TRBJ1-3; D call uncertain. The V and J ends lost 0 bases and 8 bases respectively, with 11 bases between them. Germline CDR1 is SGHDN and CDR2 is FVKESK. CDR3 length: 14 amino acids. The CDR3: CASSQDAFSDTIYF. CDR3 bases: TGTGCCAGCAGCCAAGACGCGTTCTCGGACACCATATATTTT.

The chain has TRBV5-1 and TRBJ2-7, with 9 bases lining up with TRBD2. The germline V gene encodes CDR1 SGHRS and CDR2 YFSETQ. The CDR3 extends over 15 amino acids. V was pared by 0 bases and J by 5 bases, with 6 bases of the junction left unmatched. DNA for the CDR3: TGCGCCAGCAGCTTGGGGCTAGCGGGGCCCAACGAGCAGTACTTC. It yields the protein CASSLGLAGPNEQYF.

This chain uses TRBV4-1 with TRBJ1-5; D is perhaps TRBD1 (5 bases). In germline, CDR1 is MGHRA, CDR2 YSYEKL. Trimming left V 3 bases short and J 6 bases short, with 15 bases between. The CDR3 consists of 15 residues. CDR3 in amino acids: CASSQIQEGGQPQHF. The CDR3 DNA reads as TGCGCCAGCAGCCAGATACAGGAGGGCGGTCAGCCCCAGCATTTT.

The genes are TRBV7-9 and TRBJ1-2; 10 bases are shared with TRBD1. In germline, CDR1 is SEHNR, CDR2 FQNEAQ (reference sequence). V lost 4 bases to trimming and J lost 4 bases; unmatched junction nucleotides: 9. CDR3 length: 16 residues. The CDR3 DNA sequence: TGTGCCAGCAGCTCCGACAGGGGGCCACTCTCCTATGGCTACACCTTC. This encodes CASSSDRGPLSYGYTF.

This clone came up a few times. The V call is TRBV19, the J call TRBJ1-4, with D perhaps TRBD1 (6 bases). The CDR3 is made up of 15 amino acids. Germline CDR1 is LNHDA and CDR2 is SQIVND (reference sequence). V was trimmed by 3 bases and J by 5 bases, leaving 13 bases between them. The CDR3 loop reads CASSISRQVNEKLFF. CDR3 sequence (DNA): TGTGCCAGTAGTATCAGTAGACAGGTCAATGAAAAACTGTTTTTT.

This rearrangement joins TRBV6-5 to TRBJ1-5, with D possibly being TRBD1 (5 bases). Germline V gives CDR1 MNHEY, CDR2 SVGAGI. The CDR3 sequence is 13 residues long. The V end was cut by 10 bases, the J end by 3 bases, with 13 bases between. The CDR3 coding sequence is TGTGCCACCGGGACTCTCCCCAATCAGCCCCAGCATTTT. Amino acid sequence: CATGTLPNQPQHF.

The genes are TRBV2 and TRBJ1-6; 10 bases are shared with TRBD1. The germline V gene has CDR1 SNHLY and CDR2 FYNNEI. The CDR3 length is 16 residues. V lost 6 bases, J lost 9 bases, and 11 bases stayed unmatched. CDR3 in DNA: TGTGCCAGCAGAAACCCGACAGGGGGCGGGGGTTCACCCCTCCACTTT. Amino acids: CASRNPTGGGGSPLHF.

This clone was counted a few times. The chain uses TRBV10-3 and TRBJ1-1; D gene unclear. Germline loops: CDR1 ENHRY, CDR2 SYGVKD. This CDR3 comprises 13 residues. V lost 0 bases and J 2 bases, leaving 4 bases between the germline ends. CDR3 nucleotides: TGTGCCATCAGTGAGTCACTTAACACTGAAGCTTTCTTT. Translation gives CAISESLNTEAFF.

This clone rates as medium-sized. The chain couples TRBV6-6 to TRBJ1-2, with TRBD1 matching over 7 bases. The CDR3 is 13 amino acids. V was pared by 5 bases and J by 4 bases, with 4 bases of the junction left unmatched. The germline V gene encodes CDR1 MNHNY and CDR2 SVGAGI (reference sequence). CDR3 nucleotide sequence: TGTGCCAGCAGTACCCGACAGGGCTATGGCTACACCTTC. This codes for CASSTRQGYGYTF.

Many counts were recorded for this clone. The CDR3 loop is CASSKSRQETQYF. The CDR3 DNA sequence: TGCGCCAGCAGCAAAAGCCGCCAAGAGACCCAGTACTTC. The chain recombines TRBV5-1 with TRBJ2-5; D gene unclear. Between the trimmed V and J ends, which lost 4 bases and 1 base, there was a span of 8 bases. Germline values: CDR1 SGHRS, CDR2 YFSETQ. The CDR3 has 13 residues.

This sequence joins TRBV2 and TRBJ1-2; 8 bases fit TRBD1. Trimming took 7 bases from V and 0 from J; bases not matched to a gene: 7. CDR3 length: 15 residues. Germline CDR1 and CDR2: SNHLY and FYNNEI. CDR3 loop: CASKDRDHANYGYTF. In nucleotides, the CDR3 is TGTGCCAGCAAGGACAGGGATCATGCTAACTATGGCTACACCTTC.

By its share, this clone is medium-sized. The chain carries TRBV7-9 and TRBJ2-7, with D possibly TRBD1 on 5 matching bases. The CDR3 covers 14 residues. Per germline, CDR1 SEHNR and CDR2 FQNEAQ (reference sequence). Deletions cut 4 bases from V and 4 bases from J, with 14 bases between. CDR3 region: CASSSVDSLYEQYF. CDR3 sequence (DNA): TGTGCCAGCAGCTCAGTAGACAGTTTATACGAGCAGTACTTC.